Listed below are T cell receptor beta chains from one sample, sequenced in a study of vaccination effects on CD4 cells after COVID-19. Which antigens these TCRs recognize remains unknown. Using immunoSEQ multiplex PCR, the repertoire was profiled, and TCRdb retains in-frame clones only, with some absent. The table records 71,000 or so clones, over 65% of them present only once. The specimen was CD4+ T cells from PBMCs cultured with HCoV-OC43 spike peptides, collected before COVID-19 vaccination. The receptor source for this set is a human donor who received a COVID-19 vaccine. CDR3s include the opening cysteine and the closing phenylalanine or tryptophan. The order of the fields is D gene, J gene, V gene, clone size, CDR3 protein, CDR3 DNA. A D gene is named only where the DNA matches it firmly. The listing skips clone size in some rows; elsewhere it reads once, few, many or a size class.

-,TRBJ1-6,TRBV27,-,CASSSPTLTLKNSPLHF,TGTGCCAGCAGTTCTCCTACCCTGACACTAAAAAATTCACCCCTCCACTTT
-,TRBJ1-1,TRBV6-1,-,CASSEGIGLAANTEAFF,TGTGCCAGCAGTGAAGGTATAGGTCTGGCCGCCAACACTGAAGCTTTCTTT
TRBD1,TRBJ2-4,TRBV5-4,-,CASSSDGTGGTRNIQYF,TGTGCCAGCAGCTCGGACGGGACAGGGGGCACGAGAAACATTCAGTACTTC
-,TRBJ2-2,TRBV5-1,-,CASSLFDPAGGELFF,TGCGCCAGCAGCTTGTTCGATCCGGCGGGCGGGGAGCTGTTTTTT
TRBD2,TRBJ2-2,TRBV19,-,CASSLAGGTGELFF,TGTGCCAGTAGTTTAGCGGGGGGAACCGGGGAGCTGTTTTTT
TRBD2,TRBJ2-3,TRBV12-3/TRBV12-4,-,CASRGGGDTQYF,TGTGCCAGCAGGGGCGGGGGGGATACGCAGTATTTT
TRBD1,TRBJ1-2,TRBV5-1,-,CASSLAPGQGEDGYTF,TGCGCCAGCAGCTTGGCCCCGGGACAGGGGGAAGATGGCTACACCTTC
TRBD2,TRBJ2-3,TRBV7-2,-,CASSLQAGGVEDTQYF,TGTGCCAGCAGCCTTCAAGCGGGGGGAGTTGAAGATACGCAGTATTTT
-,TRBJ2-3,TRBV9,-,CASSVQPALYTDTQYF,TGTGCCAGCAGCGTGCAACCAGCTCTGTACACAGATACGCAGTATTTT
-,TRBJ1-5,TRBV6-2/TRBV6-3,few,CASSYYFGGNQPQHF,TGTGCCAGCAGTTACTATTTCGGGGGGAATCAGCCCCAGCATTTT
-,TRBJ2-3,TRBV9,-,CASSRTEDGVSTDTQYF,TGTGCCAGCAGCAGGACAGAGGATGGCGTTAGCACAGATACGCAGTATTTT
-,TRBJ1-1,TRBV5-6,-,CASSTPGSTEAFF,TGTGCCAGCAGCACTCCAGGCAGCACTGAAGCTTTCTTT
-,TRBJ2-3,TRBV24-1,-,CATSDWTASTDTQYF,TGTGCCACCAGTGATTGGACAGCTAGCACAGATACGCAGTATTTT
TRBD1,TRBJ1-5,TRBV2,-,CASSVGTVGQPQHF,TGTGCCAGCAGTGTTGGGACAGTCGGCCAGCCCCAGCATTTT
-,TRBJ2-2,TRBV7-2,few,CASSSTGAGELFF,TGTGCCAGCAGTTCAACCGGGGCCGGGGAGCTGTTTTTT
TRBD1,TRBJ1-2,TRBV5-4,-,CASSLAMGQGGTF,TGTGCCAGCAGCTTGGCGATGGGACAGGGAGGAACCTTC
TRBD1,TRBJ1-4,TRBV24-1,-,CATSDSGTGNEKLFF,TGTGCCACCAGTGATTCCGGGACAGGAAATGAAAAACTGTTTTTT
-,TRBJ2-2,TRBV30,few,CAWSNSPTGELFF,TGTGCCTGGTCGAACAGTCCCACCGGGGAGCTGTTTTTT
TRBD2,TRBJ2-5,TRBV7-9,-,CASSSPALAGAETQYF,TGTGCCAGCAGCTCCCCCGCGCTAGCGGGGGCGGAGACCCAGTACTTC
TRBD2,TRBJ2-2,TRBV9,-,CASSESEGLARTNTGELFF,TGTGCCAGCAGTGAATCCGAGGGACTAGCGAGGACGAACACCGGGGAGCTGTTTTTT
-,TRBJ2-2,TRBV12-3/TRBV12-4,-,CASSFYVTGELFF,TGTGCCAGCAGTTTTTACGTAACCGGGGAGCTGTTTTTT
-,TRBJ2-4,TRBV2,-,CASSVLNPGGPAKNIQYF,TGTGCCAGCAGTGTTTTGAATCCCGGGGGGCCGGCCAAAAACATTCAGTACTTC
-,TRBJ1-3,TRBV19,few,CASTESSGNTIYF,TGTGCCAGTACCGAGAGCTCTGGAAACACCATATATTTT
TRBD2,TRBJ2-1,TRBV24-1,-,CATSDSSGGASNEQFF,TGTGCCACCAGTGACTCAAGCGGGGGGGCGTCGAATGAGCAGTTCTTC
TRBD1,TRBJ2-3,TRBV5-1,-,CASSLQGSRTDTQYF,TGCGCCAGCAGCTTACAGGGGTCCCGCACAGATACGCAGTATTTT
-,TRBJ1-2,TRBV6-5,-,CASSYEGDYGYTF,TGTGCCAGCAGTTACGAGGGTGACTATGGCTACACCTTC
TRBD1,TRBJ2-1,TRBV2,-,CASTLNRGLSNEQFF,TGTGCCAGCACATTAAACAGGGGGCTGAGCAATGAGCAGTTCTTC
TRBD1,TRBJ2-1,TRBV7-2,-,CASSLSGTVNNEQFF,TGTGCCAGCAGCTTAAGTGGGACAGTAAACAATGAGCAGTTCTTC
-,TRBJ1-4,TRBV5-1,-,CASSLGGATNEKLFF,TGCGCCAGCAGCTTAGGAGGGGCAACTAATGAAAAACTGTTTTTT
TRBD1,TRBJ1-1,TRBV5-1,-,CASSLAQGVTEAFF,TGCGCCAGCAGCTTGGCCCAGGGGGTTACTGAAGCTTTCTTT
-,TRBJ2-5,TRBV4-1,-,CASSRENQETQYF,TGCGCCAGCAGCCGTGAGAACCAAGAGACCCAGTACTTC
-,TRBJ1-6,TRBV7-8,-,CASSFLGWGAQSNSPLHF,TGTGCCAGCAGCTTCCTGGGGTGGGGGGCTCAGAGTAATTCACCCCTCCACTTT
-,TRBJ1-2,TRBV2,-,CASKAGFSYGYTF,TGTGCCAGCAAGGCAGGTTTTTCCTATGGCTACACCTTC
-,TRBJ1-5,TRBV18,-,CASSDRGVISNQPQHF,TGTGCCAGCTCGGATCGGGGGGTAATCAGCAATCAGCCCCAGCATTTT
TRBD2,TRBJ2-2,TRBV19,-,CASSMKPGLNTGELFF,TGTGCCAGTAGCATGAAACCGGGACTAAACACCGGGGAGCTGTTTTTT
-,TRBJ1-2,TRBV5-5,-,CASSLGQGIYGYTF,TGTGCCAGCAGCTTAGGTCAGGGGATCTATGGCTACACCTTC
TRBD1,TRBJ2-5,TRBV28,-,CASEDPGQQETQYF,TGTGCCAGTGAGGATCCGGGACAGCAAGAGACCCAGTACTTC
-,TRBJ1-1,TRBV5-7,-,CASSSVIDNTMNTEAFF,TGTGCCAGCAGCTCGGTGATTGATAACACAATGAACACTGAAGCTTTCTTT
TRBD1,TRBJ1-3,TRBV30,-,CAGQGPKPVNTIYF,TGTGCCGGACAGGGGCCCAAACCGGTCAACACCATATATTTT
-,TRBJ1-1,TRBV20-1,-,CSASRQGFFTEAFF,TGCAGTGCTAGTCGTCAGGGATTTTTTACTGAAGCTTTCTTT
-,TRBJ1-3,TRBV3-1/TRBV3-2,-,CASSLTGSGNTIYF,TGTGCCAGCAGCCTCACCGGCTCTGGAAACACCATATATTTT
-,TRBJ2-3,TRBV24-1,-,CATSDLIDTQYF,TGTGCCACCAGTGATTTAATCGATACGCAGTATTTT
TRBD2,TRBJ2-3,TRBV9,-,CASSPRLAGGPPDTQYF,TGTGCCAGCAGCCCGCGACTAGCGGGGGGGCCACCAGATACGCAGTATTTT
-,TRBJ1-5,TRBV5-1,-,CASSLLPGNQPQHF,TGCGCCAGCAGCTTGCTCCCGGGCAATCAGCCCCAGCATTTT
TRBD1,TRBJ2-5,TRBV4-3,-,CASSQEGGLGETQYF,TGCGCCAGCAGCCAAGAAGGGGGCCTCGGGGAGACCCAGTACTTC
TRBD1,TRBJ2-2,TRBV9,few,CASSVGDSLTGELFF,TGTGCCAGCAGCGTAGGGGACAGTCTCACCGGGGAGCTGTTTTTT
-,TRBJ2-1,TRBV9,few,CASSRGGTGYNEQFF,TGTGCCAGCAGCCGGGGGGGGACAGGCTACAATGAGCAGTTCTTC
-,TRBJ1-2,TRBV24-1,-,CATSDYGSGYTF,TGTGCCACCAGTGATTATGGGTCTGGCTACACCTTC
-,TRBJ1-2,TRBV28,few,CASSSRTGGYTF,TGTGCCAGCAGTTCTCGAACTGGTGGCTACACCTTC
-,TRBJ2-2,TRBV18,-,CASSPVSGDYTGELFF,TGTGCCAGCTCACCGGTTTCGGGGGATTACACCGGGGAGCTGTTTTTT
-,TRBJ1-2,TRBV28,-,CASGLDGRDYGYTF,TGTGCCAGCGGCTTGGATGGACGGGACTATGGCTACACCTTC